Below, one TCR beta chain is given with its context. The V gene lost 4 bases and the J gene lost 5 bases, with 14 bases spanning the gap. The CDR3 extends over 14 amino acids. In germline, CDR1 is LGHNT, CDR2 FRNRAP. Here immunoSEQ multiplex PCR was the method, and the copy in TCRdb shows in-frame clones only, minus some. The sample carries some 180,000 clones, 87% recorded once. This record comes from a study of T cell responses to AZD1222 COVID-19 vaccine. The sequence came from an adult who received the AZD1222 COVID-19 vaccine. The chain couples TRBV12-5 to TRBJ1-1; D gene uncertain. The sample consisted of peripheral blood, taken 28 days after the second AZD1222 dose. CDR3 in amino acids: CASGSILTGTEAFF. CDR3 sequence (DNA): TGTGCTAGTGGTTCGATACTAACGGGGACTGAAGCTTTCTTT. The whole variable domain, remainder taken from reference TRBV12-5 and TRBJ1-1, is DARVTQTPRHKVTEMGQEVTMRCQPILGHNTVFWYRQTMMQGLELLAYFRNRAPLDDSGMPKDRFSAEMPDATLATLKIQPSEPRDSAVYFCASGSILTGTEAFFGQGTRLTVV.